One and the same sample provided the 29 T cell receptor beta chains below, sequenced in a study of shared clonotypes between healthy human individuals (dated by TCRdb to 2018 to 2020). CD8 naive samples consisted of CD45RO-negative cells that were positively selected for CCR7, yielding a CD45RA+CCR7+ population without TemRA cells. The method was the immunoSEQ multiplex PCR assay. TCRdb's version of the immuneACCESS table is confined to in-frame rearrangements and falls short of the full clone set. An unresolved V gene accounts for under half of the shortfall where checked; the remainder is of unknown origin. The sample table holds around 2,100,000 clones, of which approximately 94% were seen once. Of the sample, 0.95% to 1.5% is held by the ten largest clones. The sample taken for sequencing was naive CD8+ T cells sorted from blood. Read against the paper, the sample's cell subset or site label means: CD45RA+CCR7+. All receptors derive from a man aged 18 to 30 in good health.

The genes are TRBV4-1 and TRBJ1-4, with a possible D match to TRBD1 (6 bases). Germline V gives CDR1 MGHRA, CDR2 YSYEKL. Between the trimmed V and J ends, which lost 4 bases and 4 bases, there was a span of 13 bases. This CDR3 region has 15 residues. CDR3 DNA: TGCGCCAGCAGCCCCAAACAGGGCTATAATGAAAAACTGTTTTTT. Translating gives CASSPKQGYNEKLFF.

V and J are TRBV5-8 and TRBJ2-7; the match to TRBD2 covers 10 bases. The junction had 6 bases not matched to a gene; V was cut back by 4 bases and J by 2 bases. Germline-derived CDR1 and CDR2 are SGHTS and YDEGEE. This CDR3 is built from 15 residues. This CDR3 is CASSPGLARTYEQYF. CDR3 sequence (DNA): TGTGCCAGCAGCCCGGGACTAGCGCGAACCTACGAGCAGTACTTC.

The rearrangement links TRBV6-5 to TRBJ1-1; D is perhaps TRBD1 (5 bases). Between the trimmed V and J ends, which lost 4 bases and 4 bases, there was a span of 10 bases. The CDR3 is 13 amino acids. Looked up from germline, CDR1 is MNHEY and CDR2 is SVGAGI. The CDR3 protein is CASSWGGGTEAFF. DNA for the CDR3: TGTGCCAGCAGTTGGGGTGGGGGCACTGAAGCTTTCTTT.

This clone was seen a single time. The J gene is TRBJ2-2, the V gene TRBV30; no firm D call. V was trimmed by 1 base and J by 0 bases, leaving 9 bases between them. The CDR3 has 15 residues. From germline, CDR1 is GTSNPN and CDR2 SVGIG (reference sequence). Here the CDR3 reads CAWSEDGTNTGELFF. As DNA, the CDR3 is TGTGCCTGGAGTGAGGACGGAACGAACACCGGGGAGCTGTTTTTT. Full variable domain (missing parts from reference TRBV30 and TRBJ2-2): SQTIHQWPATLVQPVGSPLSLECTVEGTSNPNLYWYRQAAGRGLQLLFYSVGIGQISSEVPQNLSASRPQDRQFILSSKKLLLSDSGFYLCAWSEDGTNTGELFFGEGSRLTVL.

The chain joins TRBV6-5 to TRBJ1-1; TRBD1 aligns across 12 bases. V lost 8 bases to trimming and J lost 2 bases; unmatched junction nucleotides: 0. The CDR3 contains 13 residues. CDR1 MNHEY and CDR2 SVGAGI come from the germline V gene. The CDR3 DNA is TGTGCCAGCGGGACAGGGGGCAACACTGAAGCTTTCTTT. Translating gives CASGTGGNTEAFF.

This chain uses TRBV5-4 with TRBJ2-2; D not resolved. This CDR3 region has 15 residues. CDR1 is SGHNT, CDR2 YYREEE, per germline (reference sequence). Trimming stripped 1 base from V and 1 base from J, with 8 bases between. The CDR3 DNA is TGTGCCAGCAGCTTGTTAGCAGGGAACACCGGGGAGCTGTTTTTT. Its protein is CASSLLAGNTGELFF.

Turning to this clone: Other DNA sequences from this sample encode an identical CDR3 as well. The chain has TRBV5-1 and TRBJ2-7; the match to TRBD1 covers 9 bases. Germline V gives CDR1 SGHRS, CDR2 YFSETQ. J gave up 5 bases and V 1 base, and 4 bases lay outside the gene matches. The CDR3 has 14 residues. The CDR3 nucleotides read TGCGCCAGCAGCTTGACAGGGGGCGGCGACGAGCAGTACTTC. Residues: CASSLTGGGDEQYF.

The chain couples TRBV27 to TRBJ2-1, with D possibly being TRBD2 (5 bases). The CDR3 is 12 residues long. Germline CDR1 is MNHEY and CDR2 is SMNVEV (reference sequence). V lost 0 bases to trimming and J lost 11 bases, with 8 bases between them. CDR3 protein: CASSLSGSQQFF. The CDR3 DNA reads as TGTGCCAGCAGTTTATCAGGGAGTCAGCAGTTCTTC.

About this clone: Distinct nucleotide sequences in the sample also encode this CDR3. This chain links TRBV5-4 with TRBJ2-7, with 10 bases identical to TRBD1. The CDR3 has 15 amino acids. In germline, CDR1 is SGHNT, CDR2 YYREEE (reference sequence). J was trimmed by 2 bases and V by 4 bases; bases with no gene match: 6. CDR3 sequence (DNA): TGTGCCAGCAGCCTCGGACAGGGGGGAACCTACGAGCAGTACTTC. This codes for CASSLGQGGTYEQYF. Full variable domain (remainder filled in from reference TRBV5-4 and TRBJ2-7): ETGVTQSPTHLIKTRGQQVTLRCSSQSGHNTVSWYQQALGQGPQFIFQYYREEENGRGNFPPRFSGLQFPNYSSELNVNALELDDSALYLCASSLGQGGTYEQYFGPGTRLTVT.

In DNA, the CDR3 is TGTGCCAGCAGTTTAGGGCCCGGGACTAAGAGCACTGAAGCTTTCTTT. It specifies CASSLGPGTKSTEAFF. The V call is TRBV27, the J call TRBJ1-1; D is possibly TRBD1 (5 bases). Deletions cut 2 bases from V and 4 bases from J, with 17 bases between. The CDR3 sequence is 16 residues long. Germline V gene lookup returns CDR1 MNHEY and CDR2 SMNVEV (reference sequence).

This clone has more than one count but fewer than ten. This chain joins TRBV23-1 and TRBJ2-7; TRBD1 might be the D (6 bases). TRBV23-1 belongs to the ORF category, with a function that is uncertain. The CDR3 sequence is 14 residues long. V was trimmed by 4 bases and J by 0 bases, leaving 10 bases between them. The DNA for the CDR3 is TGCGCCAGCAGTCCGAGGGACAACTCCTACGAGCAGTACTTC. It encodes CASSPRDNSYEQYF.

The rearrangement joins TRBV5-6 to TRBJ2-3, with D perhaps given as TRBD1 or TRBD2 (5 bases each). V lost 4 bases to trimming and J lost 1 base, with 16 bases between them. The germline V gene encodes CDR1 SGHDT and CDR2 YYEEEE. The CDR3 covers 16 residues. In DNA form, the CDR3 reads TGTGCCAGCAGCCCCATCGTAATGGGGGGCACAGATACGCAGTATTTT. Translating gives CASSPIVMGGTDTQYF.

This clone was observed a single time. This rearrangement joins TRBV6-5 to TRBJ2-6, with no clear D. V shed 7 bases and J shed 0 bases, with 7 bases lying between them. Germline assignment: CDR1 MNHEY and CDR2 SVGAGI. This CDR3 is built from 14 residues. The CDR3 sequence: CASTASSGANVLTF. In nucleotides, the CDR3 is TGTGCCAGCACGGCCAGCTCTGGGGCCAACGTCCTGACTTTC.

This chain links TRBV7-9 with TRBJ2-1; 7 nucleotides line up with TRBD2. Germline values: CDR1 SEHNR, CDR2 FQNEAQ (reference sequence). Trimming at V came to 2 bases and at J to 9 bases, leaving 10 bases not matched to a gene. The CDR3 is 15 amino acids. CDR3 in DNA: TGTGCCAGCAGCTTATTGGCGGGAGCCCTGCTTGAGCAGTTCTTC. Translating gives CASSLLAGALLEQFF.

This chain connects TRBV4-1 to TRBJ2-7; 11 nucleotides line up with TRBD2. This CDR3 region has 14 residues. J was trimmed by 3 bases and V by 5 bases; bases with no gene match: 3. Germline CDR1 is MGHRA and CDR2 is YSYEKL. The chain's CDR3 is CASSSGLAVYEQYF. The DNA for the CDR3 is TGCGCCAGCAGCTCGGGACTAGCGGTCTACGAGCAGTACTTC.

About this clone: Other nucleotide sequences from this sample produce the same CDR3. This sequence joins TRBV28 and TRBJ2-3, with 8 positions matching TRBD2. The CDR3 is made up of 15 amino acids. The V segment lost 2 bases and the J segment 2 bases; nucleotides outside the gene matches: 3. Germline V CDR1 and CDR2: MDHEN, SYDVKM. CDR3 protein: CASSLLAGVTDTQYF. The CDR3 bases are TGTGCCAGCAGTTTACTAGCGGGCGTCACAGATACGCAGTATTTT. The whole variable domain, filled in from reference TRBV28 and TRBJ2-3, reads DVKVTQSSRYLVKRTGEKVFLECVQDMDHENMFWYRQDPGLGLRLIYFSYDVKMKEKGDIPEGYSVSREKKERFSLILESASTNQTSMYLCASSLLAGVTDTQYFGPGTRLTVL.

The rearrangement links TRBV10-3 to TRBJ2-7, with D maybe TRBD1 (7 bases). Germline V gene lookup returns CDR1 ENHRY and CDR2 SYGVKD. This CDR3 has 14 residues. Trimming removed 6 bases from V and 4 bases from J, with 16 bases in between. CDR3 in amino acids: CAIREDRREYEQYF. CDR3 coding DNA: TGTGCCATCAGGGAGGACAGGAGGGAATACGAGCAGTACTTC.

This rearrangement joins TRBV18 to TRBJ2-7; no firm D call. Germline CDR1 reads KGHSH; CDR2 reads LQKENI. The V end was cut by 0 bases, the J end by 2 bases, with 5 bases between. The CDR3 extends over 13 amino acids. The CDR3 nucleotides read TGTGCCAGCTCACCACCGGTCACCTACGAGCAGTACTTC. Translation gives CASSPPVTYEQYF.

This chain connects TRBV7-9 to TRBJ2-3; the D is unclear. This CDR3 spans 12 amino acids. The germline gives CDR1 SEHNR, CDR2 FQNEAQ (reference sequence). Trimming took 7 bases from V and 4 from J, leaving 9 bases between them. The DNA of the CDR3 is TGTGCCAGCACCGACCTGTCAGATACGCAGTATTTT. This encodes CASTDLSDTQYF.

The J gene is TRBJ1-1, the V gene TRBV2, with TRBD1 as a possible D gene (5 bases). Trimming cost V 1 base and J 0 bases, with 12 bases left between them. In germline, CDR1 is SNHLY, CDR2 FYNNEI. The CDR3 has 16 residues. CDR3 DNA: TGTGCCAGCAGTGAAGGGGCAGGGATTATGAACACTGAAGCTTTCTTT. Amino acid sequence: CASSEGAGIMNTEAFF.

The CDR3 region has the DNA TGTGCCAGCAGCACCCGGGACAGGGGAGCGGGCGAGCAGTACTTC. Protein sequence: CASSTRDRGAGEQYF. The chain carries TRBV13 and TRBJ2-7; 10 nucleotides match TRBD1. J was trimmed by 6 bases and V by 5 bases; bases with no gene match: 10. Germline V CDR1 and CDR2: PRHDT, FYEKMQ (reference sequence). This CDR3 has 15 residues.

The chain joins TRBV7-9 to TRBJ2-1; TRBD2 matches at 7 bases. Germline V lookup: CDR1 SEHNR, CDR2 FQNEAQ (reference sequence). V lost 6 bases to trimming and J lost 6 bases; unmatched junction nucleotides: 17. This CDR3 is built from 17 residues. CDR3 residues: CASSTGLVILQVNEQFF. CDR3 nucleotide sequence: TGTGCCAGCAGTACTGGACTAGTTATCTTACAGGTCAATGAGCAGTTCTTC.

The J gene is TRBJ1-2, the V gene TRBV5-4; D not resolved. Germline V lookup: CDR1 SGHNT, CDR2 YYREEE (reference sequence). The CDR3 sequence is 12 residues long. Trimming left V 0 bases short and J 6 bases short, with 6 bases between. CDR3 in amino acids: CASSLVEDGYTF. In nucleotides, the CDR3 is TGTGCCAGCAGCTTGGTCGAGGATGGCTACACCTTC.

The chain combines TRBV4-1 with TRBJ2-2; D call uncertain. CDR1 is MGHRA, CDR2 YSYEKL, per germline. The CDR3 contains 15 residues. The V end lost 0 bases, the J end lost 7 bases, and 12 bases lay between the germline ends. The CDR3 loop reads CASSQDSTLGGELFF. The CDR3 DNA reads as TGCGCCAGCAGCCAAGACTCGACCTTGGGCGGGGAGCTGTTTTTT.

Details on this clone: This specimen includes other DNA sequences encoding the same CDR3. This chain links TRBV28 with TRBJ2-7; no firm D call. Trimming removed 3 bases from V and 5 bases from J, with 5 bases in between. Per germline, CDR1 MDHEN and CDR2 SYDVKM. CDR3 length equals 11 residues. The DNA of the CDR3 is TGTGCCAGCAGTTTGTCCCACGAGCAGTACTTC. Translated, it gives CASSLSHEQYF.

CDR3 sequence: CAISEDASHYGYTF. For the CDR3, the DNA is TGTGCCATCAGTGAGGACGCCAGCCATTATGGCTACACCTTC. This sequence joins TRBV10-3 and TRBJ1-2; D unclear. From germline, CDR1 is ENHRY and CDR2 SYGVKD. The CDR3 loop spans 14 amino acids. V lost 2 bases, J lost 5 bases, and 12 bases lay in between.

This rearrangement joins TRBV15 to TRBJ2-7; 9 bases align to TRBD2. Germline loops: CDR1 LNHNV, CDR2 YYDKDF (reference sequence). CDR3 length: 15 amino acids. The J segment lost 6 bases and the V segment lost 5 bases, leaving 11 bases of the junction unmatched. The CDR3 sequence: CATSPTAGGPREQYF. The CDR3 nucleotides are TGTGCCACCAGCCCCACGGCGGGAGGGCCTCGCGAGCAGTACTTC.

CDR3 amino acids: CSVEDEVDRAGANVLTF. For the CDR3, the DNA is TGCAGCGTTGAAGACGAAGTAGACAGGGCTGGGGCCAACGTCCTGACTTTC. This rearrangement joins TRBV29-1 to TRBJ2-6; 7 bases align to TRBD1. V was clipped by 0 bases and J by 2 bases; unmatched bases: 7. The CDR3 sequence is 17 residues long. Per germline, CDR1 SQVTM and CDR2 ANQGSEA.

J is TRBJ2-2 and V is TRBV7-9; no reliable D call. This CDR3 is built from 16 residues. Between the trimmed V and J ends, which lost 5 bases and 0 bases, there was a span of 13 bases. Germline CDR1 SEHNR, CDR2 FQNEAQ (reference sequence). The CDR3 nucleotides read TGTGCCAGCAGCGCCGACAATTCCGCGAACACCGGGGAGCTGTTTTTT. Translated: CASSADNSANTGELFF.